This section outlines one T cell receptor (beta chain) sequence together with its context. Its specificity is unknown. PCR was performed a second time for about 7 to 12 cycles using a sample-barcoded 5' primer and a J-beta primer mix. MiXCR, applied by TCRdb to the 5' RACE reads, yields one record per CDR3 protein. The sample records about 1.4 million distinct CDR3 sequences, approximately 59% being singletons. The V and J ends lost 0 bases and 7 bases respectively, with 9 bases between them. Looked up from germline, CDR1 is LGHNA and CDR2 is YNFKEQ. The CDR3 covers 14 residues. This sample was taken from a study of blood T cells in healthy people across ages. Study findings and constraints: Long-lived donors had more naive CD4+ cells and higher diversity than aged donors. Naive T cell percentage showed a strong correlation with TCR beta diversity.

The chain combines TRBV4-2 with TRBJ1-4, with D maybe TRBD1 (5 bases). The sequencing input was blood. This sequence was found in a man aged 18 to 30 in good health. This chain's CDR3 is CASSQDRQLEKLFF. In nucleotides, the CDR3 is TGTGCCAGCAGCCAAGATCGACAGCTTGAAAAACTGTTTTTT.